A selection of T cell receptor beta chains follows, all from one sample in a study of cytomegalovirus exposure and HLA in healthy donors. Assay used: immunoSEQ multiplex PCR; TCRdb lists only in-frame clones, some missing. The table has 100,000 to 120,000 clones, around 15% seen once. Material: PBMCs. The receptors were gathered from a female donor in good health and CMV-seronegative. The CDR3 runs from the conserved cysteine through the conserved F or W. Fields, in order: J gene, D gene, clone size, V gene, CDR3 protein, CDR3 DNA. A D gene is named only where the DNA matches it firmly. Where a row states a size, it is once, few, many or the class of an expanded clone; other rows omit it.

J: TRBJ2-1
D: .
size: .
V: TRBV7-2
CDR3: CASSLAAGQDYNEQFF
DNA: TGTGCCAGCAGCTTAGCAGCGGGACAAGACTACAATGAGCAGTTCTTC

J: TRBJ2-1
D: TRBD2
size: once
V: TRBV11-3
CDR3: CASSVRGLEDEQFF
DNA: TGTGCCAGCAGCGTGAGGGGACTAGAGGATGAGCAGTTCTTC

J: TRBJ1-4
D: .
size: few
V: TRBV5-4
CDR3: CASSNPFTAAEKLFF
DNA: TGTGCCAGCAGCAACCCTTTTACGGCGGCTGAAAAACTGTTTTTT

J: TRBJ2-7
D: .
size: few
V: TRBV7-7
CDR3: CASSPTEQGSYEQYF
DNA: TGTGCTAGCAGCCCCACAGAACAGGGATCCTACGAGCAGTACTTC

J: TRBJ2-7
D: TRBD2
size: few
V: TRBV11-1
CDR3: CAGSLGRDYSYEQYF
DNA: TGTGCCGGCAGCCTCGGGCGGGACTACTCCTACGAGCAGTACTTC

J: TRBJ1-6
D: .
size: .
V: TRBV5-1
CDR3: CASRAGLQTAGSPLHF
DNA: TGCGCCAGCAGGGCGGGTCTACAAACTGCGGGTTCACCCCTCCACTTT

J: TRBJ1-5
D: TRBD1
size: few
V: TRBV7-8
CDR3: CASSGQGVGQPQHF
DNA: TGTGCCAGCAGCGGACAGGGGGTGGGACAGCCCCAGCATTTT

J: TRBJ2-7
D: TRBD2
size: .
V: TRBV27
CDR3: CASSRLAGVLYEQYF
DNA: TGTGCCAGCAGTCGACTAGCGGGGGTCCTCTACGAGCAGTACTTC

J: TRBJ1-1
D: .
size: few
V: TRBV29-1
CDR3: CSVGEQGGTEAFF
DNA: TGCAGCGTTGGTGAACAGGGCGGCACTGAAGCTTTCTTT

J: TRBJ2-7
D: .
size: few
V: TRBV11-2
CDR3: CASSLLRGSSYEQYF
DNA: TGTGCCAGCAGCCTACTAAGGGGGTCCTCCTACGAGCAGTACTTC

J: TRBJ2-3
D: TRBD2
size: .
V: TRBV7-9
CDR3: CASSKTTSGAFTDTQYF
DNA: TGTGCCAGCAGCAAAACGACTAGCGGAGCTTTCACAGATACGCAGTATTTT

J: TRBJ2-5
D: .
size: few
V: TRBV19
CDR3: CASSIRQGKETQYF
DNA: TGTGCCAGTAGTATCCGGCAGGGGAAAGAGACCCAGTACTTC

J: TRBJ1-1
D: .
size: .
V: TRBV2
CDR3: CARQGMNTEAFF
DNA: TGTGCCAGGCAGGGCATGAACACTGAAGCTTTCTTT

J: TRBJ1-1
D: TRBD1
size: few
V: TRBV2
CDR3: CASSYGQGRAEAFF
DNA: TGTGCCAGCAGCTACGGACAGGGAAGGGCTGAAGCTTTCTTT

J: TRBJ1-1
D: .
size: few
V: TRBV5-4
CDR3: CASSLQGMNTEAFF
DNA: TGTGCCAGCAGCCTACAGGGTATGAACACTGAAGCTTTCTTT

J: TRBJ2-1
D: .
size: few
V: TRBV15
CDR3: CATSSSLKGGYLYNEQFF
DNA: TGTGCCACCAGCAGTTCCCTAAAAGGCGGCTATCTCTACAATGAGCAGTTCTTC

J: TRBJ2-3
D: TRBD2
size: .
V: TRBV28
CDR3: CASSFAGATDTQYF
DNA: TGTGCCAGCAGTTTCGCGGGAGCCACAGATACGCAGTATTTT

J: TRBJ2-7
D: .
size: few
V: TRBV28
CDR3: CASSLYGGKVEQYF
DNA: TGTGCCAGCAGTTTATATGGCGGGAAGGTCGAGCAGTACTTC

J: TRBJ1-2
D: TRBD1
size: .
V: TRBV29-1
CDR3: CSAAGTGLDGYTF
DNA: TGCAGCGCCGCCGGGACAGGGCTGGATGGCTACACCTTC

J: TRBJ1-2
D: .
size: .
V: TRBV4-1
CDR3: CASSQDEMRKIGYTF
DNA: TGCGCCAGCAGCCAAGATGAGATGCGGAAAATTGGCTACACCTTC

J: TRBJ2-1
D: .
size: few
V: TRBV6-4
CDR3: CASSDLGETNEQFF
DNA: TGTGCCAGCAGTGACCTGGGAGAAACCAATGAGCAGTTCTTC

J: TRBJ2-2
D: .
size: .
V: TRBV9
CDR3: CASSVEQPSNTGELFF
DNA: TGTGCCAGCAGCGTAGAACAGCCATCCAACACCGGGGAGCTGTTTTTT

J: TRBJ2-4
D: TRBD1
size: few
V: TRBV19
CDR3: CASSSGTGYTLAKNIQYF
DNA: TGTGCCAGTAGTAGCGGGACAGGGTATACGCTAGCCAAAAACATTCAGTACTTC

J: TRBJ2-7
D: TRBD1
size: .
V: TRBV27
CDR3: CASSPLDGTGIYEQYF
DNA: TGTGCCAGCAGTCCTTTAGACGGGACAGGGATCTACGAGCAGTACTTC

J: TRBJ2-3
D: .
size: .
V: TRBV7-9
CDR3: CARSGGSTDTQYF
DNA: TGTGCCAGATCGGGCGGGAGCACAGATACGCAGTATTTT

J: TRBJ2-3
D: TRBD2
size: few
V: TRBV2
CDR3: CASSASRGRAADTQYF
DNA: TGTGCCAGCTCCGCCTCCCGCGGGAGGGCCGCAGATACGCAGTATTTT

J: TRBJ1-3
D: .
size: .
V: TRBV15
CDR3: CATRKGGAGSGNTIYF
DNA: TGTGCCACCAGAAAAGGGGGGGCAGGGTCAGGAAACACCATATATTTT

J: TRBJ2-2
D: TRBD2
size: .
V: TRBV19
CDR3: CASTKLAGPLYGELFF
DNA: TGTGCCAGTACCAAGCTAGCGGGTCCTCTATATGGGGAGCTGTTTTTT

J: TRBJ1-2
D: .
size: .
V: TRBV19
CDR3: CASNTGGLYGYTF
DNA: TGTGCCAGTAACACGGGAGGCCTCTATGGCTACACCTTC

J: TRBJ2-3
D: TRBD2
size: few
V: TRBV7-8
CDR3: CASSAVGRGGTDTQYF
DNA: TGTGCCAGCAGCGCCGTCGGTCGGGGGGGCACAGATACGCAGTATTTT

J: TRBJ1-1
D: .
size: .
V: TRBV29-1
CDR3: CSVAGDTRGTEAFF
DNA: TGCAGCGTGGCAGGGGACACCCGGGGCACTGAAGCTTTCTTT

J: TRBJ1-4
D: TRBD1
size: .
V: TRBV7-3
CDR3: CASSLIRGTELFF
DNA: TGTGCCAGCAGCCTCATCAGGGGGACGGAACTGTTTTTT

J: TRBJ1-5
D: TRBD1
size: .
V: TRBV25-1
CDR3: CASRQTGSNQPQHF
DNA: TGTGCCAGCAGACAGACAGGGTCCAATCAGCCCCAGCATTTT

J: TRBJ2-7
D: .
size: .
V: TRBV5-5
CDR3: CASSSTPAVEQYF
DNA: TGTGCCAGCAGCTCCACCCCCGCGGTCGAGCAGTACTTC

J: TRBJ2-7
D: TRBD2
size: few
V: TRBV5-6
CDR3: CASSWTQRSGGYEQYF
DNA: TGTGCCAGCAGCTGGACTCAGCGTAGCGGGGGGTACGAGCAGTACTTC

J: TRBJ2-5
D: .
size: .
V: TRBV2
CDR3: CASSWGRKETQYF
DNA: TGTGCCAGCAGTTGGGGCCGCAAAGAGACCCAGTACTTC

J: TRBJ1-6
D: TRBD1
size: few
V: TRBV7-2
CDR3: CASSWTGYNSPLHF
DNA: TGTGCCAGCAGCTGGACAGGGTATAATTCACCCCTCCACTTT

J: TRBJ1-5
D: TRBD1
size: few
V: TRBV9
CDR3: CASSVTGRNQPQHF
DNA: TGTGCCAGCAGCGTGACAGGGCGCAATCAGCCCCAGCATTTT

J: TRBJ2-7
D: .
size: few
V: TRBV2
CDR3: CASKGTRLEQYF
DNA: TGTGCCAGCAAGGGGACTCGGCTGGAGCAGTACTTC

J: TRBJ2-1
D: .
size: .
V: TRBV4-1
CDR3: CASSPPGWNEQFF
DNA: TGCGCCAGCAGCCCCCCAGGGTGGAATGAGCAGTTCTTC

J: TRBJ1-3
D: .
size: few
V: TRBV2
CDR3: CASISPQGKGPPSGNTIYF
DNA: TGTGCCAGCATTAGCCCCCAGGGGAAGGGCCCTCCCTCTGGAAACACCATATATTTT

J: TRBJ1-5
D: TRBD1
size: .
V: TRBV7-2
CDR3: CASSEGTVQQPQHF
DNA: TGTGCCAGCAGCGAAGGGACAGTGCAACAGCCCCAGCATTTT

J: TRBJ1-2
D: .
size: few
V: TRBV28
CDR3: CASSLSGEDGYTF
DNA: TGTGCCAGCAGTTTATCCGGGGAGGATGGCTACACCTTC

J: TRBJ1-3
D: .
size: few
V: TRBV6-1
CDR3: CASSETPSSGNTIYF
DNA: TGTGCCAGCAGTGAAACACCGTCCTCTGGAAACACCATATATTTT

J: TRBJ1-1
D: .
size: .
V: TRBV29-1
CDR3: CSVDRGTEAFF
DNA: TGCAGCGTTGATCGGGGTACTGAAGCTTTCTTT

J: TRBJ2-3
D: .
size: .
V: TRBV18
CDR3: CASSPQQDTQYF
DNA: TGTGCCAGCTCACCACAACAAGATACGCAGTATTTT

J: TRBJ2-1
D: .
size: .
V: TRBV27
CDR3: CASSLGTAAYNEQFF
DNA: TGTGCCAGCAGTTTAGGAACGGCGGCTTACAATGAGCAGTTCTTC

J: TRBJ1-6
D: .
size: few
V: TRBV4-1
CDR3: CASSQVRTNLFSSPLHF
DNA: TGCGCCAGCAGCCAAGTTCGGACAAACCTGTTTAGTTCACCCCTCCACTTT